The TCR beta chain under discussion was sequenced for a study of OX40 agonist ivuxolimab in advanced cancers. Broader study findings: In the 0.1 to 3.0 mg/kg range, CD4+ and CD8+ blood T cells had expanded clonally by week 6.

Comments on this clone: What it binds is not known.

V lost 3 bases to trimming and J lost 6 bases, with 16 bases between them. Looked up from germline, CDR1 is SGDLS and CDR2 is YYNGEE. This CDR3 spans 15 amino acids. The cohort excluded patients with autoimmune disease history or systemic immunosuppression. Using immunoSEQ multiplex PCR, the repertoire was profiled, and TCRdb retains in-frame clones only, with some absent. The sample consists of 50,000 to 70,000 clones, approximately 81% of them appearing once. Sequencing was performed on CD4+ or CD8+ T cells sorted from blood, taken in a trial of the OX40 agonist ivuxolimab. This clonotype was sampled from an adult with an advanced solid tumor such as melanoma, head and neck, liver or kidney cancer. The V gene is TRBV9, the J gene TRBJ1-3; tentatively, D is TRBD1 (6 bases). In DNA, the CDR3 is TGTGCCAGCAGCGCAGAACAGGGACCCGTAAACACCATATATTTT. It translates to CASSAEQGPVNTIYF.